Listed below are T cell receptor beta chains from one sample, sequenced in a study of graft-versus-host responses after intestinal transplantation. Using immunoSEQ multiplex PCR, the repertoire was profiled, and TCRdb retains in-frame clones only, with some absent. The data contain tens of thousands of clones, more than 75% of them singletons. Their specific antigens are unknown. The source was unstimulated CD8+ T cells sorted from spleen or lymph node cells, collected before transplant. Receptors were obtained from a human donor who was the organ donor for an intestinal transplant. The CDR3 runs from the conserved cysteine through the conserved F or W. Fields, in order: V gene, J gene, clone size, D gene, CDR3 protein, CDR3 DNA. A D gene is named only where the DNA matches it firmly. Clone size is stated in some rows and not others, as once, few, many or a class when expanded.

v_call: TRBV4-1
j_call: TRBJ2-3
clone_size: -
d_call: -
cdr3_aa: CASSPQGREGPTDTQYF
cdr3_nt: TGCGCCAGCAGCCCCCAGGGCCGTGAGGGCCCCACAGATACGCAGTATTTT

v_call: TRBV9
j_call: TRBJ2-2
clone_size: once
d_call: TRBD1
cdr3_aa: CASSAGTGRGTGELFF
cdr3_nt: TGTGCCAGCAGCGCCGGGACAGGAAGGGGGACCGGGGAGCTGTTTTTT

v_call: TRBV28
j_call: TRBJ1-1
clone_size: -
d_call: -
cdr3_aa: CASSLTGNTEAFF
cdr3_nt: TGTGCCAGCAGTTTGACAGGGAACACTGAAGCTTTCTTT

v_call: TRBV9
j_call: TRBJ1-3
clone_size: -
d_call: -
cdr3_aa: CASSVGSGSGNTIYF
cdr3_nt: TGTGCCAGCAGCGTAGGCTCGGGATCTGGAAACACCATATATTTT

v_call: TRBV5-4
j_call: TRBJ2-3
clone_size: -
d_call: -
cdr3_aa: CASSAYTDTQYF
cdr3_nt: TGTGCCAGCAGCGCGTACACAGATACGCAGTATTTT

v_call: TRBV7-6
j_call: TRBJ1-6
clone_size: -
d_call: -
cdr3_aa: CASRSGENSNSPLHF
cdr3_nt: TGTGCCAGCAGGTCAGGGGAGAACAGTAATTCACCCCTCCACTTT

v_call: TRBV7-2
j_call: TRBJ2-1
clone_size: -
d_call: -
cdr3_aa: CASSRRREKYNEQFF
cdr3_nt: TGTGCCAGCAGTCGGAGAAGGGAAAAATACAATGAGCAGTTCTTC

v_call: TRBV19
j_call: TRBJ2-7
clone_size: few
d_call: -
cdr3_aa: CASSRGGPGSYEQYF
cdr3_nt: TGTGCCAGTAGTAGGGGGGGGCCGGGCTCCTACGAGCAGTACTTC

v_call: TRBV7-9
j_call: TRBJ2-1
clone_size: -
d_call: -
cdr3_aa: CASSHLYNEQFF
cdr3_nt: TGTGCCAGCAGCCACCTGTACAATGAGCAGTTCTTC

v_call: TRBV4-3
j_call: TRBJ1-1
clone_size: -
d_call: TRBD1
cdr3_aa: CASSQDTGGYTEAFF
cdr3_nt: TGCGCCAGCAGCCAAGACACAGGGGGTTACACTGAAGCTTTCTTT

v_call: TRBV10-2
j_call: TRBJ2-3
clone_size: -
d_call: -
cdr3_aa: CASSVLGTDTQYF
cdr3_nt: TGCGCCAGCAGTGTTTTGGGCACAGATACGCAGTATTTT

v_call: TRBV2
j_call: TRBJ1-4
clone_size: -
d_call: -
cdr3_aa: CASRLGGYNEKLFF
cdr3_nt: TGTGCCAGCAGACTAGGGGGTTATAATGAAAAACTGTTTTTT

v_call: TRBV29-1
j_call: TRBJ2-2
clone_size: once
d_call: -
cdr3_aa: CSVEEVGVAGELFF
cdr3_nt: TGCAGCGTTGAAGAGGTCGGGGTCGCCGGGGAGCTGTTTTTT

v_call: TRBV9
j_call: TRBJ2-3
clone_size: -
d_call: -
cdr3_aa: CASSVGDSVDTQYF
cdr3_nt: TGTGCCAGCAGCGTAGGCGATAGTGTAGATACGCAGTATTTT

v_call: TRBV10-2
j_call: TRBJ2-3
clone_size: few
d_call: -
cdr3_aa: CASSAQVGTDTQYF
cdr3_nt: TGCGCCAGCAGTGCCCAAGTCGGGACAGATACGCAGTATTTT

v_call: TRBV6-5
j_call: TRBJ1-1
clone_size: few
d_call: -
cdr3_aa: CASSYSRGAYTEAFF
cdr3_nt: TGTGCCAGCAGTTACTCGAGGGGGGCGTACACTGAAGCTTTCTTT

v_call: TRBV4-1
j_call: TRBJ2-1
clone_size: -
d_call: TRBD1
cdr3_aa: CASSQGGTGRNEQFF
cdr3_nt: TGCGCCAGCAGCCAAGGCGGGACAGGGAGGAATGAGCAGTTCTTC

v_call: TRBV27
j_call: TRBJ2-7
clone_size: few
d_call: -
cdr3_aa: CASSLPDSYEQYF
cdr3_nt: TGTGCCAGCAGTCTCCCCGACAGCTACGAGCAGTACTTC

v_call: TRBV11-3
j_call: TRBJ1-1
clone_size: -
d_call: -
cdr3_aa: CASSLEIRERAFF
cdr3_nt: TGTGCCAGCAGCTTAGAAATCAGGGAGAGAGCTTTCTTT

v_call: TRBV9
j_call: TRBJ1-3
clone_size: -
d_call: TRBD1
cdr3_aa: CASSGGQGVRNTIYF
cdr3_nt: TGTGCCAGCAGCGGAGGACAGGGGGTGAGAAACACCATATATTTT

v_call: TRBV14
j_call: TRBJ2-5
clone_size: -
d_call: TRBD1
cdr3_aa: CASSQDRVGETQYF
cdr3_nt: TGTGCCAGCAGCCAGGACAGGGTAGGCGAGACCCAGTACTTC

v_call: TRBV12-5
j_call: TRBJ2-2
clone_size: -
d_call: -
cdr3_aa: CASAIGSGELFF
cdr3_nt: TGTGCTAGTGCCATTGGGTCCGGGGAGCTGTTTTTT

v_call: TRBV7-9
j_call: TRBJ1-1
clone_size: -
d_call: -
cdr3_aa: CASSLGPYTEAFF
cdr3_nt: TGTGCCAGCAGCCTTGGCCCTTACACTGAAGCTTTCTTT

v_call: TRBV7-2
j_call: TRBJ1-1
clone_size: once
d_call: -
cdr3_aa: CASSWDLTEAFF
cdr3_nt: TGTGCCAGCAGCTGGGACCTCACTGAAGCTTTCTTT

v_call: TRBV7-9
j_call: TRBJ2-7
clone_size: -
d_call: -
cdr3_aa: CASSQGLGGKYF
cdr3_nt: TGTGCCAGCAGCCAAGGGTTAGGGGGGAAGTACTTC

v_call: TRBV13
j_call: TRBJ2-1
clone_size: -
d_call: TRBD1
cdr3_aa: CASSWGQGANQGYEQFF
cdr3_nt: TGTGCCAGCAGCTGGGGACAGGGGGCGAATCAGGGGTATGAGCAGTTCTTC

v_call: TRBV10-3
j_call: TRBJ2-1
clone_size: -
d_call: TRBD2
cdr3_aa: CAISGGGSSYNEQFF
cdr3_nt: TGTGCCATCAGTGGGGGCGGGAGCTCCTACAATGAGCAGTTCTTC

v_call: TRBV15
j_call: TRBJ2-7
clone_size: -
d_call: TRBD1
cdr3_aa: CATSYGQGITEQYF
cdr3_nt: TGTGCCACCAGCTACGGACAGGGAATTACCGAGCAGTACTTC

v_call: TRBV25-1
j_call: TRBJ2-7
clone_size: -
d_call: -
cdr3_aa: CASSEWVGNEQYF
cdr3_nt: TGTGCCAGCAGTGAATGGGTGGGCAACGAGCAGTACTTC

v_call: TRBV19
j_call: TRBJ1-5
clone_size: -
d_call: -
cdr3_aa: CASGTARSIIDSNQPQHF
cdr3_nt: TGTGCCAGTGGCACGGCCAGGAGCATTATCGATAGCAATCAGCCCCAGCATTTT

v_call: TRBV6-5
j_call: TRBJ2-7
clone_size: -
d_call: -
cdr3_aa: CASSHSTSSEQYF
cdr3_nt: TGTGCCAGCAGTCACTCGACTAGTAGCGAGCAGTACTTC

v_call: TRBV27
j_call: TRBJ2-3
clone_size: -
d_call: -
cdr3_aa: CASSLLALDTQYF
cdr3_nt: TGTGCCAGCAGTTTATTGGCCCTCGATACGCAGTATTTT

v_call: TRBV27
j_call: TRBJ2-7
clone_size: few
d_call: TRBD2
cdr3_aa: CASSLKAGEPHEQYF
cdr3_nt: TGTGCCAGCAGTTTGAAGGCGGGAGAACCCCACGAGCAGTACTTC

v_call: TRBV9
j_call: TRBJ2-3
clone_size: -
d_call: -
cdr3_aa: CASSGTLGDTQYF
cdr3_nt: TGTGCCAGCAGCGGGACGCTGGGGGATACGCAGTATTTT

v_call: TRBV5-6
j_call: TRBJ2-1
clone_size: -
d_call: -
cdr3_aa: CASSLAGNEQFF
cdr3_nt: TGTGCCAGCAGCTTGGCGGGGAATGAGCAGTTCTTC

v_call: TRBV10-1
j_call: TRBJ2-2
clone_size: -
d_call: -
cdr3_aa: CASSNAGINTGELFF
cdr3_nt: TGCGCCAGCAGTAATGCGGGAATCAACACCGGGGAGCTGTTTTTT

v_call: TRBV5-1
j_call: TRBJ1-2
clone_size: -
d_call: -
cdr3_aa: CASSLSGEGWQGYTF
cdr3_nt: TGCGCCAGCAGCTTGAGCGGGGAGGGTTGGCAAGGCTACACCTTC

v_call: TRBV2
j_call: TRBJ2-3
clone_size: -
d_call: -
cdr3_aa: CASSGISTGTDTQYF
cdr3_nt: TGTGCCAGCAGTGGGATATCTACCGGCACAGATACGCAGTATTTT

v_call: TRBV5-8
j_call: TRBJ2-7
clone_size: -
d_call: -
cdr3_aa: CASSLAASYEQYF
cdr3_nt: TGTGCCAGCAGCTTGGCCGCCTCCTACGAGCAGTACTTC

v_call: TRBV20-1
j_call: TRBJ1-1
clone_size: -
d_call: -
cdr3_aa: CSAMNTEAFF
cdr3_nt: TGCAGCGCCATGAACACTGAAGCTTTCTTT

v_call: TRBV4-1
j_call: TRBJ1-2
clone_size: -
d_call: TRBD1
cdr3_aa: CASSQETGVGYGYTF
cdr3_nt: TGCGCCAGCAGCCAAGAGACAGGGGTAGGCTATGGCTACACCTTC

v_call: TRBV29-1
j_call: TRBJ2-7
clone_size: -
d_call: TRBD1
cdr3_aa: CSVAGGSTYEQYF
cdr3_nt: TGCAGCGTTGCAGGGGGCAGTACCTACGAGCAGTACTTC

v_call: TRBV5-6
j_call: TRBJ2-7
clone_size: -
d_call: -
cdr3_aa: CASSSGATYEQYF
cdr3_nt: TGTGCCAGCAGCTCTGGGGCAACCTACGAGCAGTACTTC

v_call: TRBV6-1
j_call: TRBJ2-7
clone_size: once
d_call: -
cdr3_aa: CASSFGDGSYEQYF
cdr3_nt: TGTGCCAGCAGTTTTGGGGACGGCTCCTACGAGCAGTACTTC

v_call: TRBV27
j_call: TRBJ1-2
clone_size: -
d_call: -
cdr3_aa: CASSLRGENYGYTF
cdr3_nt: TGTGCCAGCAGTCTCCGTGGAGAGAACTATGGCTACACCTTC

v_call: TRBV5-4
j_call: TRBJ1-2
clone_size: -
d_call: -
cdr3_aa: CASSPVERQGNYGYTF
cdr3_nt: TGTGCCAGCAGCCCCGTAGAGCGACAAGGAAACTATGGCTACACCTTC

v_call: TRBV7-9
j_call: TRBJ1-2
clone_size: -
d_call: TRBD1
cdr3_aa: CASSEQGGNYGYTF
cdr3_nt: TGTGCCAGCAGCGAACAGGGGGGGAACTATGGCTACACCTTC

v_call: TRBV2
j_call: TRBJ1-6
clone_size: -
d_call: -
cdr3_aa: CASTERGNSPLHF
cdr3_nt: TGTGCCAGCACCGAAAGGGGGAACTCACCCCTCCACTTT

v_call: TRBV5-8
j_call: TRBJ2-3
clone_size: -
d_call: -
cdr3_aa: CASSSQSGQVNADTQYF
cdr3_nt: TGTGCCAGCAGCTCTCAGTCTGGGCAGGTCAACGCAGATACGCAGTATTTT

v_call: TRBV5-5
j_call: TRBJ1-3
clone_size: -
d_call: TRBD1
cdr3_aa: CASSLGQGAGNTIYF
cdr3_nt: TGTGCCAGCAGCTTGGGACAGGGGGCTGGAAACACCATATATTTT

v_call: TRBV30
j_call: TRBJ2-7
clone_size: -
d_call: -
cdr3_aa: CAWRPGSHYEQYF
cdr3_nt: TGTGCCTGGAGGCCAGGGTCTCACTACGAGCAGTACTTC

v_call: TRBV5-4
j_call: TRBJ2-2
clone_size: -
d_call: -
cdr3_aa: CASSLGGTGELFF
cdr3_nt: TGTGCCAGCAGCTTGGGGGGCACCGGGGAGCTGTTTTTT

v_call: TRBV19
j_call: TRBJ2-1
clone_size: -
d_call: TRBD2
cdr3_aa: CASSIWAGGPGDNEQFF
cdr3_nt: TGTGCCAGTAGTATCTGGGCGGGGGGTCCCGGCGACAATGAGCAGTTCTTC

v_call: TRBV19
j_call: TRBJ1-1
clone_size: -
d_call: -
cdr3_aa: CASTGTSLNTEAFF
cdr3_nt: TGTGCCAGTACCGGGACGTCCTTGAACACTGAAGCTTTCTTT

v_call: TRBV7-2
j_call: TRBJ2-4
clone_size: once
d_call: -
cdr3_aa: CASSSIGGGNIQYF
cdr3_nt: TGTGCCAGCAGCTCCATCGGAGGGGGGAACATTCAGTACTTC

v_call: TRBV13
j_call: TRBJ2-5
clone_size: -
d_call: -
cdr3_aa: CASSRRVEKTQYF
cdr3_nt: TGTGCCAGCAGCCGCAGGGTTGAGAAGACCCAGTACTTC

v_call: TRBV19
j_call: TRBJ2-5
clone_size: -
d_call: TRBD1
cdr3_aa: CASSKTGGAETQYF
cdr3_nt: TGTGCCAGTAGTAAGACAGGGGGCGCAGAGACCCAGTACTTC

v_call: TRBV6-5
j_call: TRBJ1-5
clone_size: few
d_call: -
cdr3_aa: CASGTGSGQPQHF
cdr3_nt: TGTGCCAGCGGCACAGGGTCCGGGCAGCCCCAGCATTTT

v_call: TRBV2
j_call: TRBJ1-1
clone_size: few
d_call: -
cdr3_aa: CASRGGQFQGEAFF
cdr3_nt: TGTGCCAGCAGGGGGGGGCAGTTCCAAGGGGAAGCTTTCTTT